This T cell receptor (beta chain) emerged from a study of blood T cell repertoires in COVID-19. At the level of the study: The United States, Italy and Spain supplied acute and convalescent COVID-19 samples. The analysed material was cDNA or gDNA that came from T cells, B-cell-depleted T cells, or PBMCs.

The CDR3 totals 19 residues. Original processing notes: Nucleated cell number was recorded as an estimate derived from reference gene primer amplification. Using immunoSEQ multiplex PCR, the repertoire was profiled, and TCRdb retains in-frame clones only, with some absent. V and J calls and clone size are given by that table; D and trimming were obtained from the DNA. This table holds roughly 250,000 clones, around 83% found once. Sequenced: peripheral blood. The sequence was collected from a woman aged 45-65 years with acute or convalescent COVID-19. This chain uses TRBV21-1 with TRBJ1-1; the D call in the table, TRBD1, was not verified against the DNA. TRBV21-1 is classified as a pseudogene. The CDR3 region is CASSKTTNRQGPVNTEAFF. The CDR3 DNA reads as TGTGCCAGCAGCAAAACTACAAACAGACAGGGGCCGGTGAACACTGAAGCTTTCTTT.